The sequence of this TCR beta chain was determined in a study of control samples from healthy donors and cancer patients. Profiling relied on immunoSEQ multiplex PCR, and the TCRdb table lists in-frame clones only, not all of them. The sample lists around 77,000 clones; around 94% were seen once. The germline CDR1 and CDR2 sequences are SGHNT and YYREEE (reference sequence). This CDR3 comprises 14 residues. The germline V and J ends were trimmed by 10 bases and 1 base, with 15 bases remaining between them. The sample consisted of blood. The chain is built from TRBV5-4 and TRBJ2-1; the D gene is possibly TRBD2 (5 bases). The clonotype originates from a woman aged 60 to 75 in good health. The CDR3 loop reads CAYEGTVSYNEQFF. The CDR3 DNA follows: TGTGCCTACGAGGGTACGGTATCCTACAATGAGCAGTTCTTC.